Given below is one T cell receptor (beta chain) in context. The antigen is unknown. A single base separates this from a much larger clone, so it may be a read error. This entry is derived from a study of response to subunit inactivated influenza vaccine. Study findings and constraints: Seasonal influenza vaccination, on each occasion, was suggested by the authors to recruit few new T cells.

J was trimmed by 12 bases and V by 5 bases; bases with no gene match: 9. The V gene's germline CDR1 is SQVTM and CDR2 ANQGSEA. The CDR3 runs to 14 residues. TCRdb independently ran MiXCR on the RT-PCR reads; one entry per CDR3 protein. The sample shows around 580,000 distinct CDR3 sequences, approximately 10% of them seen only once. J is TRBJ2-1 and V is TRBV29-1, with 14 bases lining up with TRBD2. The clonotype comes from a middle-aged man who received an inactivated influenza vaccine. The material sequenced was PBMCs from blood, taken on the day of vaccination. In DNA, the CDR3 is TGCAGCGTTACGGGACTAGCGGGAGTCTATGGGCAGTTCTTC. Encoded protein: CSVTGLAGVYGQFF.